Listed here is a single T cell receptor beta chain. Germline CDR1 MDHEN, CDR2 SYDVKM. This CDR3 contains 18 residues. The J segment lost 4 bases and the V segment lost 6 bases, leaving 17 bases of the junction unmatched. This entry is derived from a study of regulatory T cells in long-lasting Graves disease. Study-wide background: Patients met the persistent Graves' disease definition after over 5 years of antithyroid drugs with positive TSH receptor antibodies.

Combining iRepertoire HTBI primers with Arm-PCR of CDR3 regions, the authors built TCR beta libraries. Original processing methods: Samples jointly harbored 62 TRBV and approximately 15 TRBJ segments. TCRdb independently ran MiXCR on the multiplex PCR reads; one entry per CDR3 protein. Here the V and J calls rest on TCRdb's processing, not on the authors' analysis. This sample has around 400,000 distinct CDR3 sequences, with about 21% found just once. Time point given: persistent/refractory GD, antithyroid drugs over 5 years with positive TRAb. RNA extracted from PBMCs served as the sequencing template. Diagnoses of Graves' disease were made by American Thyroid Association guidelines.

The sequenced sample was peripheral blood mononuclear cells (PBMCs), obtained when the disease was refractory, from a patient treated with antithyroid drugs. The receptor was isolated from a female donor with Graves disease. V usage is TRBV28 and J usage is TRBJ1-5, with 8 bases lining up with TRBD1. The CDR3 loop reads CASRLPADREWGNQPQHF. The CDR3 DNA is TGTGCCAGCAGGTTACCAGCGGACAGGGAATGGGGGAATCAGCCCCAGCATTTT.